This TCR beta chain was captured by sequencing in a study of cytomegalovirus exposure and HLA in healthy donors. It was with 60 Vbeta and 13 Jbeta primers that the PCR ran. Method: immunoSEQ multiplex PCR; TCRdb's copy keeps in-frame clones and lacks some. The sample holds tens of thousands of clones, 79% seen once. This clone turned up a few times. V shed 6 bases and J shed 4 bases, with 21 bases lying between them. CDR1 and CDR2 (germline): KGHSH, LQKENI. The CDR3 loop spans 16 amino acids. The V call is TRBV18, the J call TRBJ1-2, with no clear D. The receptor comes from a woman in her thirties or forties in good health and CMV-seronegative. Material: PBMCs. Here the CDR3 DNA reads TGTGCCAGCTCCAACGAGGCTACCGGCTCGGCCTATGGCTACACCTTC. The encoded protein is CASSNEATGSAYGYTF.